A single sample gave rise to the 24 T cell receptor beta chains below, sequenced in a study of T cells in Graves' hyperthyroidism and ophthalmopathy. Researchers took RNA transcripts and amplified the TCR beta CDR3 regions from them. An initial round of RT-PCR targeting the TCR CDR3 relied on the HTBI primer set. MiXCR, applied by TCRdb to the multiplex PCR reads, yields one record per CDR3 protein. The data show around 690,000 distinct CDR3 sequences, roughly 17% seen once. Material: blood. These receptors were obtained from a man aged 45 to 65 with Graves' hyperthyroidism.

This clonotype was found a few times. Here the CDR3 DNA reads TGTGCCAGCTCACCAGTGGCACTAGCAAACAATGAGCAGTTCTTC. Amino acids: CASSPVALANNEQFF. The J gene is TRBJ2-1, the V gene TRBV18; D perhaps matches TRBD2 (6 bases). Looked up from germline, CDR1 is KGHSH and CDR2 is LQKENI. V gave up 2 bases and J gave up 5 bases, with 13 bases separating them. The CDR3 consists of 15 residues.

This clonotype appeared many times. The V call is TRBV10-3, the J call TRBJ2-3; D is undetermined. CDR1 and CDR2 from the germline V gene are ENHRY and SYGVKD. The CDR3 totals 14 residues. Trimming removed 4 bases at V and 0 bases at J, with 8 bases between. CDR3 DNA: TGTGCCATCAGTGGGCGAAGTAGCACAGATACGCAGTATTTT. This codes for CAISGRSSTDTQYF.

At least ten counts were recorded for this clonotype. J is TRBJ2-1 and V is TRBV6-2 or TRBV6-3; 14 bases fit TRBD2. Germline V lookup: CDR1 MNHEY, CDR2 SVGEGT. This CDR3 has 20 amino acids. V shed 2 bases, J shed 4 bases, and the junction held 13 bases outside the gene matches. The CDR3 loop reads CASSYPTTTSGRGFYNEQFF. CDR3 nucleotides: TGTGCCAGCAGTTACCCTACCACGACTAGCGGGAGGGGATTTTACAATGAGCAGTTCTTC.

In nucleotides, the CDR3 is TGTGCCAGCTCACAACCATCCGGGACAGCCGGGGAGCTGTTTTTT. It encodes CASSQPSGTAGELFF. The rearrangement joins TRBV18 to TRBJ2-2; 7 positions agree with TRBD1. The CDR3 runs 15 residues. V trimming: 4 bases; J trimming: 6 bases; junction bases outside the gene matches: 8. The germline CDR1 and CDR2 sequences are KGHSH and LQKENI. The full variable domain, in which reference TRBV18 and TRBJ2-2 provide the parts outside the CDR3, is NAGVMQNPRHLVRRRGQEARLRCSPMKGHSHVYWYRQLPEEGLKFMVYLQKENIIDESGMPKERFSAEFPKEGPSILRIQQVVRGDSAAYFCASSQPSGTAGELFFGEGSRLTVL.

This clonotype showed up just a few times. For the CDR3, the DNA is TGTGCCAGCAGTTTATCAACAACTAGCGGGCCCTCCTACGAGCAGTACTTC. Translated, it gives CASSLSTTSGPSYEQYF. This chain uses TRBV27 with TRBJ2-7; 9 bases agree with TRBD2. Germline CDR1 is MNHEY and CDR2 is SMNVEV (reference sequence). The CDR3 is made up of 17 amino acids. J was trimmed by 0 bases and V by 0 bases; bases with no gene match: 6.

This clonotype has at least ten counts. This rearrangement joins TRBV2 to TRBJ2-7; no reliable D call. The CDR3 runs to 14 residues. Trimming took 3 bases from V and 2 from J, leaving 11 bases between them. Germline values: CDR1 SNHLY, CDR2 FYNNEI. Here the CDR3 reads CASSEAASAYEQYF. CDR3 coding DNA: TGTGCCAGCAGTGAGGCAGCCTCGGCCTACGAGCAGTACTTC.

The CDR3 DNA follows: TGTGCCAGCAGTGAATCGTCAGGGTTTGACAATACGCAGTATTTT. Amino acid sequence: CASSESSGFDNTQYF. This chain uses TRBV2 with TRBJ2-3; tentatively, D is TRBD1 (5 bases). The CDR3 consists of 15 residues. CDR1 and CDR2 (germline): SNHLY, FYNNEI. V was trimmed by 2 bases and J by 7 bases, leaving 16 bases between them.

The table lists this clonotype with many counts. The V and J genes are TRBV7-2 and TRBJ1-2; D not resolved. Germline-derived CDR1 and CDR2 are SGHTA and FQGNSA. V was pared by 5 bases and J by 4 bases, with 11 bases between. This CDR3 has 13 residues. For the CDR3, the DNA is TGTGCCAGCAGCCCAACGGCCATCTATGGCTACACCTTC. Translating gives CASSPTAIYGYTF.

V and J are TRBV5-1 and TRBJ2-7; D not resolved. Trimming pared 0 bases from V and 3 bases from J, leaving 13 bases between. Germline-derived CDR1 and CDR2 are SGHRS and YFSETQ. CDR3 length: 15 amino acids. In DNA form, the CDR3 reads TGCGCCAGCAGCTTGGGAGTAGTACATTACTACGAGCAGTACTTC. It encodes CASSLGVVHYYEQYF.

This clonotype occurred a few times. V gene TRBV28 combines with J gene TRBJ2-5, with D perhaps matching TRBD2 (6 bases). The germline V gene encodes CDR1 MDHEN and CDR2 SYDVKM. V gave up 3 bases and J gave up 0 bases, with 11 bases separating them. This CDR3 has 15 amino acids. The CDR3 coding sequence is TGTGCCAGCAGTTTTGGGGCGGGGTACCAAGAGACCCAGTACTTC. Amino acids: CASSFGAGYQETQYF.

The chain couples TRBV30 to TRBJ1-5, with D hard to call. V lost 0 bases, J lost 3 bases, and 9 bases lay in between. Germline V gene sequence: CDR1 GTSNPN, CDR2 SVGIG (reference sequence). The length of the CDR3 is 14 residues. CDR3 protein: CAWSVRLNNQPQHF. The CDR3 DNA sequence: TGTGCCTGGAGTGTACGACTGAACAATCAGCCCCAGCATTTT.

This clonotype was observed at least ten times. This sequence joins TRBV7-9 and TRBJ2-1, with TRBD1 matching 12 bases. The junction had 4 bases not matched to a gene; V was cut back by 4 bases and J by 9 bases. The CDR3 is 14 residues long. In germline, CDR1 is SEHNR, CDR2 FQNEAQ (reference sequence). DNA for the CDR3: TGTGCCAGCAGCTGGGGACAGGGGGCCGGTGAGCAGTTCTTC. Protein sequence: CASSWGQGAGEQFF. The full variable domain, its missing parts supplied by reference TRBV7-9 and TRBJ2-1, is DTGVSQNPRHKITKRGQNVTFRCDPISEHNRLYWYRQTLGQGPEFLTYFQNEAQLEKSRLLSDRFSAERPKGSFSTLEIQRTEQGDSAMYLCASSWGQGAGEQFFGPGTRLTVL.

About this clonotype itself: A read error may explain this, as a much larger clone is one base away. The chain employs TRBV7-2 and TRBJ2-3; no clear D gene. Germline CDR1 reads SGHTA; CDR2 reads FQGNSA. CDR3 length equals 15 residues. The CDR3: CASSSRRARPDTQDF. CDR3 coding DNA: TGTGCCAGCAGCTCCCGCCGGGCTCGACCAGATACGCAGGATTTT.

This clonotype turned up a few times. V and J are TRBV2 and TRBJ1-2; 8 nucleotides match TRBD1. The CDR3 extends over 13 amino acids. Germline trimming cut 7 bases from V and 4 bases from J; bases unmatched to any gene: 5. The germline V gene has CDR1 SNHLY and CDR2 FYNNEI. CDR3 nucleotide sequence: TGTGCCAGCAATCCGACAGGGGTCTATGGCTACACCTTC. This gives the protein CASNPTGVYGYTF. Based on the CDR3 plus reference TRBV2 and TRBJ1-2, the full variable domain is EPEVTQTPSHQVTQMGQEVILRCVPISNHLYFYWYRQILGQKVEFLVSFYNNEISEKSEIFDDQFSVERPDGSNFTLKIRSTKLEDSAMYFCASNPTGVYGYTFGSGTRLTVV.

In its sample, this clonotype was seen many times. The V gene is TRBV6-1, the J gene TRBJ2-7, with 8 nucleotides matching TRBD1. After removal of 6 bases from V and 4 bases from J, the junction contained 8 bases not matched to a gene. The CDR3 runs to 14 residues. The germline V gene has CDR1 MNHNS and CDR2 SASEGT. The chain's CDR3 is CASSPRQGWYEQYF. CDR3 nucleotide sequence: TGTGCCAGCAGCCCCAGACAGGGGTGGTACGAGCAGTACTTC.

A few counts support this clonotype. Since a much larger clone is just one base distant, this may be a read error. The rearrangement joins TRBV11-3 to TRBJ2-1, with D possibly TRBD1 on 6 matching bases. The length of the CDR3 is 15 residues. CDR1 is SGHNT, CDR2 YENEEA, per germline. The CDR3 spells CASSPTGSPYNERFF. The CDR3 coding sequence is TGTGCCAGCAGTCCTACAGGGTCCCCCTACAATGAGCGGTTCTTC.

This clonotype came up many times. This rearrangement joins TRBV7-6 to TRBJ1-4; D gene ambiguous. This CDR3 is 14 amino acids long. The germline V gene has CDR1 SGHVS and CDR2 FNYEAQ. Trimming cost V 2 bases and J 8 bases, with 12 bases left between them. The CDR3 DNA reads as TGTGCCAGCAGCTTACGTCCTAGGGCGGAAAAACTGTTTTTT. Its protein product is CASSLRPRAEKLFF. The full variable domain, in which reference TRBV7-6 and TRBJ1-4 provide the parts outside the CDR3, is GAGVSQSPRYKVTKRGQDVALRCDPISGHVSLYWYRQALGQGPEFLTYFNYEAQQDKSGLPNDRFSAERPEGSISTLTIQRTEQRDSAMYRCASSLRPRAEKLFFGSGTQLSVL.

The chain is built from TRBV7-8 and TRBJ2-3; 8 positions match TRBD2. After removal of 11 bases from V and 0 bases from J, the junction contained 7 bases not matched to a gene. Germline V gene lookup returns CDR1 SGHVS and CDR2 FQNEAQ. The CDR3 covers 14 residues. CDR3 nucleotide sequence: TGTGCCGTACGGGGGGGGTTAAGCACAGATACGCAGTATTTT. It translates to CAVRGGLSTDTQYF.

This clonotype has ten or more counts. The chain recombines TRBV9 with TRBJ2-1; 9 bases are a match to TRBD1. The CDR3 runs to 16 residues. CDR1 and CDR2 (germline): SGDLS, YYNGEE. V gave up 4 bases and J gave up 7 bases; unmatched junction bases: 12. DNA for the CDR3: TGTGCCAGCAGCCGCAAAGGACAGGGGTCACCAAATGAGCAGTTCTTC. This translates into CASSRKGQGSPNEQFF.

J is TRBJ1-2 and V is TRBV5-1, with 9 bases identical to TRBD1. This CDR3 contains 15 residues. Germline V gives CDR1 SGHRS, CDR2 YFSETQ. Trimming cost V 0 bases and J 4 bases; bases outside gene matches: 4. Here the CDR3 reads CASSLERQGGYGYTF. The CDR3 DNA reads TGCGCCAGCAGCTTGGAGCGACAGGGGGGCTATGGCTACACCTTC. Complete variable domain (other parts from reference TRBV5-1 and TRBJ1-2): KAGVTQTPRYLIKTRGQQVTLSCSPISGHRSVSWYQQTPGQGLQFLFEYFSETQRNKGNFPGRFSGRQFSNSRSEMNVSTLELGDSALYLCASSLERQGGYGYTFGSGTRLTVV.

This clonotype has at least ten counts. The chain couples TRBV2 to TRBJ2-1; the match to TRBD1 covers 9 bases. The V gene end was trimmed by 5 bases and the J gene end by 9 bases; junction bases not matched to a gene: 5. In germline, CDR1 is SNHLY, CDR2 FYNNEI. The CDR3 totals 13 residues. CDR3 coding DNA: TGTGCCAGCAGTCGGACAGGGGCGAGTGAGCAGTTCTTC. Encoded protein: CASSRTGASEQFF.

The chain links TRBV7-9 to TRBJ2-1; the match to TRBD2 covers 10 bases. Germline V gives CDR1 SEHNR, CDR2 FQNEAQ (reference sequence). The CDR3 is made up of 17 amino acids. J was trimmed by 0 bases and V by 4 bases; bases with no gene match: 6. The CDR3 loop is CASSSGLALPSYNEQFF. Written as DNA, the CDR3 is TGTGCCAGCAGCTCGGGACTAGCGCTTCCCTCCTACAATGAGCAGTTCTTC.

The rearrangement uses TRBV13 and TRBJ2-7; D gene ambiguous. The germline CDR1 and CDR2 sequences are PRHDT and FYEKMQ (reference sequence). This CDR3 has 14 residues. With 1 base removed from V and 2 bases from J, the gap between germline ends came to 9 bases. This chain's CDR3 is CASSLATETYEQYF. The CDR3 DNA reads as TGTGCCAGCAGCTTAGCGACGGAAACCTACGAGCAGTACTTC.

The chain recombines TRBV27 with TRBJ2-3, with D possibly TRBD2 on 5 matching bases. V lost 5 bases to trimming and J lost 7 bases, with 19 bases between them. Germline loops: CDR1 MNHEY, CDR2 SMNVEV (reference sequence). This CDR3 is 15 amino acids long. The CDR3 protein is CASSIMGGLANTQYF. The CDR3 DNA sequence: TGTGCCAGCAGTATTATGGGTGGACTGGCTAATACGCAGTATTTT.